The rows below give T cell receptor beta chains drawn from one sample of a study of human T cells and chemical hapten exposure. TCRdb re-called the RACE reads with MiXCR, one entry per CDR3 protein. This table holds roughly 250,000 distinct CDR3 sequences, about 9.4% found once. Material: whole blood, obtained in connection with sensitization to the hapten diphenylcyclopropenone (DPC). These receptors were collected from a woman aged 35 to 49 with alopecia areata. Some clones in this sample may be carry-over from other donors' samples. Both conserved end residues are part of each CDR3. D genes are given only for firm matches. The size of a clone is reported for some rows only, either as once, few or many, or as a class for expanded clones.

V	J	size	D	DNA	CDR3
TRBV12-3/TRBV12-4	TRBJ2-2	few	NA	TGTGCCAGCAGGGAAGGGGTCCCCGGGGAGCTGTTTTTT	CASREGVPGELFF
TRBV29-1	TRBJ2-1	many	TRBD2	TGCAGCGTCGGGACTAGTCCTCGCAATGAGCAGTTCTTC	CSVGTSPRNEQFF
TRBV12-3/TRBV12-4	TRBJ2-3	few	NA	TGTGCCAGCGCAGGGAACACAGATACGCAGTATTTT	CASAGNTDTQYF
TRBV29-1	TRBJ2-5	many	TRBD1	TGCAGCGTTGTCGCCCAGGGGGCCGAGACCCAGTACTTC	CSVVAQGAETQYF
TRBV6-5	TRBJ2-1	many	NA	TGTGCCAGCAGAGGATCCTACAATGAGCAGTTCTTC	CASRGSYNEQFF
TRBV7-3	TRBJ1-1	many	NA	TGTGCCAGCAGCCCCCGTACGGGTGAAGCTTTCTTT	CASSPRTGEAFF
TRBV5-1	TRBJ2-7	few	NA	TGCGCCAGCAGCTTCGCCCCGGGACTTTCCTACGAGCAGTACTTC	CASSFAPGLSYEQYF
TRBV28	TRBJ1-6	few	TRBD1	TGTGCCAGCACCAGGACAGGGGGGAATTCACCCCTCCACTTT	CASTRTGGNSPLHF
TRBV9	TRBJ2-4	few	NA	TGTGCCAGCAGCGTATTGGGGGGATCGGCCAAAAACATTCAGTACTTC	CASSVLGGSAKNIQYF
TRBV9	TRBJ1-1	NA	NA	TGTGCCAGCAGCGTAAGTACTAGGACTGAAGCTTTCTTT	CASSVSTRTEAFF
TRBV18	TRBJ1-1	NA	NA	TGTGCCAGCTCACCGGCAGGGAGGGGAAACACTGAAGCTTTCTTT	CASSPAGRGNTEAFF
TRBV12-3/TRBV12-4	TRBJ1-1	many	TRBD1	TGTGCCAGCAGTGGGACAGGTTATGAAGCTTTCTTT	CASSGTGYEAFF
TRBV20-1	TRBJ2-7	NA	TRBD2	TGCTGTGCTAGCGGGAGTAGCGCCTACGAGCAGTACTTC	CCASGSSAYEQYF
TRBV11-2	TRBJ1-1	NA	TRBD1	TGTGCCAGCAGCCGCCGGGCCAGGGGGTGGGCTTTCTTT	CASSRRARGWAFF
TRBV10-3	TRBJ2-7	NA	TRBD1	TGTGCCATCAGTGACCGGGACAGGGGGACCTACGAGCAGTACTTC	CAISDRDRGTYEQYF
TRBV12-3/TRBV12-4	TRBJ2-2	few	NA	TGTGCCAGCAGCCCTCCCCTCAGGAACACCGGGGAGCTGTTTTTT	CASSPPLRNTGELFF
TRBV11-2	TRBJ2-7	many	NA	TGTGCCAGCAGCCCCGGGCTAAGCTCCTACGAGCAGTACTTC	CASSPGLSSYEQYF
TRBV6-6	TRBJ2-7	few	NA	TGTGCCAGCATTAAGACAGGCTCCTACGAGCAGTACTTC	CASIKTGSYEQYF
TRBV6-2/TRBV6-3	TRBJ2-1	many	TRBD2	TGTGCCAGCATCTCGGGACTAGCGGGAGGAAGTGAGCAGTTCTTC	CASISGLAGGSEQFF
TRBV20-1	TRBJ2-7	many	TRBD2	TGCAGTGCTAACCCCCCGACTAGCGGGAGCTACGAGCAGTACTTC	CSANPPTSGSYEQYF
TRBV12-3/TRBV12-4	TRBJ1-2	many	TRBD1	TGTGCCAGCAGTCCCCGGGACAGGGGCTCTGGCTACACCTTC	CASSPRDRGSGYTF
TRBV5-1	TRBJ1-3	NA	TRBD1	TGCGCCAGCCAAACCGGGACAGCAGGAAACACCATATATTTT	CASQTGTAGNTIYF
TRBV6-2/TRBV6-3	TRBJ2-7	many	NA	TGTGCCAGCAGCCCCACGTGGTCCGCTGGGGGGGAGCAGTACTTC	CASSPTWSAGGEQYF
TRBV12-3/TRBV12-4	TRBJ2-3	NA	NA	TGTGCCAGCAATTCATACGGGGGCAGGGCGCAGTATTTT	CASNSYGGRAQYF
TRBV7-8	TRBJ2-1	NA	NA	TGTGCCAGCAGCTTCAATTCACAGGGTCCCTCCTACAATGAGCAGTTCTTC	CASSFNSQGPSYNEQFF
TRBV18	TRBJ1-1	many	NA	TGTGCCAGCTCACCGCCACAGGGTGAAGCTTTCTTT	CASSPPQGEAFF
TRBV20-1	TRBJ1-1	NA	TRBD1	TGCAGTGCTAGGGACAGGGACGCTGAAGCTTTCTTT	CSARDRDAEAFF
TRBV4-2	TRBJ2-1	many	NA	TGTGCCAGCAGCCAAGAATGGGCGGCCTCCTACAATGAGCAGTTCTTC	CASSQEWAASYNEQFF
TRBV10-3	TRBJ2-7	few	TRBD1	TGTGCCATCAGCAAGGGGACAGGGGCAACCTACGAGCAGTACTTC	CAISKGTGATYEQYF
TRBV6-5	TRBJ2-2	NA	TRBD1	TGTGCCAGCAGTGCCCGGGACAGGGCCTACACCGGGGAGCTGTTTTTT	CASSARDRAYTGELFF
TRBV7-7	TRBJ2-3	NA	NA	TGTGCTAGCAGCTCTCAAGACACAGATACGCAGTATTTT	CASSSQDTDTQYF
TRBV28	TRBJ2-3	NA	NA	TGTGCCAGCAGTTCCTTCCAGGTGGCTGCAGATACGCAGTATTTT	CASSSFQVAADTQYF
TRBV29-1	TRBJ1-1	few	NA	TGCAGCGTTGTCTATTACACGAACACTGAAGCTTTCTTT	CSVVYYTNTEAFF
TRBV7-2	TRBJ1-1	few	NA	TGTGCCAGCAGCTTAGCGCCGGGGGTGCGCACTGAAGCTTTCTTT	CASSLAPGVRTEAFF
TRBV7-9	TRBJ2-3	NA	NA	TGTGCCAGCAGCTTAGGTGGTCCGGGGGATACGCAGTATTTT	CASSLGGPGDTQYF
TRBV12-5	TRBJ2-3	NA	TRBD2	TGTGCTAGTGCCGCGAGCGGGAGGGACACAGATACGCAGTATTTT	CASAASGRDTDTQYF
TRBV28	TRBJ2-2	medium-sized	NA	TGTGCCAGCAGTTTGTTAAGGGGGTACACCGGGGAGCTGTTTTTT	CASSLLRGYTGELFF
TRBV7-2	TRBJ2-2	few	NA	TGTGCCAGCAGCCGAAAAGTGAACACCGGGGAGCTGTTTTTT	CASSRKVNTGELFF
TRBV11-2	TRBJ2-1	few	TRBD2	TGTGCCAGCAGCTTAGGATGGCGCGGGAGCCGCGATGAGCAGTTCTTC	CASSLGWRGSRDEQFF
TRBV3-1	TRBJ2-7	NA	TRBD2	TGTGCCAGCAGCTGGGACGCTAGCGGGAGGTACGAGCAGTACTTC	CASSWDASGRYEQYF
TRBV7-2	TRBJ1-3	few	TRBD1	TGTGCCAGCAGCCACCGGGACAGGGACGGAAACACCATATATTTT	CASSHRDRDGNTIYF
TRBV12-3/TRBV12-4	TRBJ2-7	NA	NA	TGTGCCAGCAGTTATTCCGGGACATCTTTAGCGTACTTC	CASSYSGTSLAYF
TRBV28	TRBJ2-7	few	NA	TGTGCCAGCAGTGCCCTAAAAACGGGGGAAAAGTACTTC	CASSALKTGEKYF
TRBV28	TRBJ2-7	few	NA	TGTGCCAGCAGTTGGACGGGGAGCTACGAGCAGTACTTC	CASSWTGSYEQYF
TRBV7-9	TRBJ2-7	once	NA	TGTGCCAGCGGCCCGGGGGGACAAGCGGGGCCCCACTTC	CASGPGGQAGPHF
TRBV28	TRBJ1-1	NA	NA	TGTGCCAGCACTGAAATGGACCCCAGGTTAGCTTTCTTT	CASTEMDPRLAFF
TRBV7-9	TRBJ2-7	NA	TRBD1	TGTGCCAGCAGCTACGGGACAGGTTCCCACGAGCAGTACTTC	CASSYGTGSHEQYF
TRBV24-1	TRBJ1-1	NA	TRBD1	TGTGCCACCAGGAGCGGACAGGGTGGTGAAGCTTTCTTT	CATRSGQGGEAFF
TRBV6-2/TRBV6-3	TRBJ2-1	NA	TRBD2	TGTGCCAGCAGACCCGGGACTACCCACTACAATGAGCAGTTCTTC	CASRPGTTHYNEQFF
TRBV20-1	TRBJ2-1	few	TRBD2	TGCAGTGCTAGACCTAGCGGGAGTTGGAATGAGCAGTTCTTC	CSARPSGSWNEQFF
TRBV6-2/TRBV6-3	TRBJ1-5	NA	NA	TGTGCCAGCAGTTGGAATAGCAATCAGCCCCAGCATTTT	CASSWNSNQPQHF
TRBV18	TRBJ2-5	many	NA	TGTGCCAGCAGCCCGCCCGGAGAGACCCAGTACTTC	CASSPPGETQYF
TRBV20-1	TRBJ1-1	NA	NA	TGCAGTGCCCGGTGGAACACTGAAGCTTTCTTT	CSARWNTEAFF
TRBV4-3	TRBJ2-1	NA	NA	TGCGCCAGCAGCCAAGTCTACTACATCAATGAGCAGTTCTTC	CASSQVYYINEQFF
TRBV5-1	TRBJ1-4	few	TRBD1	TGCGCCAGCAGCAACCAGGGGGAAATGAATGAAAAACTGTTTTTT	CASSNQGEMNEKLFF